This T cell receptor (beta chain) is from a study of cytomegalovirus exposure and HLA in healthy donors. The PCR had 60 Vbeta and 13 Jbeta primers. Some clones are missing from TCRdb's copy, which holds only in-frame ones; the method was immunoSEQ multiplex PCR. The sample yields approximately 70,000 clones, roughly four fifths seen once. Donors were ostensibly healthy at sampling, although undocumented immune exposures were probable. The germline V gene has CDR1 MNHEY and CDR2 SMNVEV (reference sequence). This CDR3 spans 15 amino acids. V lost 5 bases to trimming and J lost 0 bases; unmatched junction nucleotides: 6.

The sequence was obtained from a woman aged 25-40 years in good health and CMV-seropositive. The chain couples TRBV27 to TRBJ1-1; TRBD1 aligns across 7 bases. The sequenced material came from PBMCs. The DNA for the CDR3 is TGTGCCAGCAGTCCCCGGCAGGGGGTGAACACTGAAGCTTTCTTT. It specifies CASSPRQGVNTEAFF.